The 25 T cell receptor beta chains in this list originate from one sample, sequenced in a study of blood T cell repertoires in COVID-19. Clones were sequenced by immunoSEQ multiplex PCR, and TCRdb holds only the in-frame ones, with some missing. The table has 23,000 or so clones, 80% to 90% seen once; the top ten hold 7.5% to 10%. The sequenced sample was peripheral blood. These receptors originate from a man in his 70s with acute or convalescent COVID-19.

The CDR3: CASSLGTGVGNTIYF. The CDR3, as DNA: TGCGCCAGCAGCTTGGGGACAGGGGTTGGAAACACCATATATTTT. The chain joins TRBV5-1 to TRBJ1-3, with 9 bases lining up with TRBD1. CDR1 SGHRS and CDR2 YFSETQ come from the germline V gene. V shed 0 bases, J shed 3 bases, and the junction held 1 base outside the gene matches. The CDR3 loop spans 15 amino acids.

The CDR3 is CSASFPNGGGNQPQHF. DNA of the CDR3: TGCAGTGCTAGTTTCCCCAACGGGGGAGGCAATCAGCCCCAGCATTTT. The chain employs TRBV20-1 and TRBJ1-5; D possibly corresponds to TRBD1 (5 bases). CDR1 DFQATT and CDR2 SNEGSKA come from the germline V gene (reference sequence). This CDR3 contains 16 residues. Trimming took 3 bases from V and 2 from J, leaving 17 bases between them.

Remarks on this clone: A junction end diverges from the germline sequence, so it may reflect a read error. CDR3 loop: CASSLENSGELFF. The CDR3 DNA sequence: TGCGCCAGCAGCTTGGAAAACAGCGGGGAGCTGTTTTTT. The chain carries TRBV5-1 and TRBJ2-2, with D hard to call. CDR3 length: 13 amino acids. Per the germline V gene, CDR1 is SGHRS and CDR2 is YFSETQ.

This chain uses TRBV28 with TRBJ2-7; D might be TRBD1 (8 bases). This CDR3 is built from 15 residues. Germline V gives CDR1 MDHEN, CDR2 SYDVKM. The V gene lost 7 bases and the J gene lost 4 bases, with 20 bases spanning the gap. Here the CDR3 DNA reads TGTGCCAGCACACAGGGGGGGGTCAATGTGTACGAGCAGTACTTC. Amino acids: CASTQGGVNVYEQYF. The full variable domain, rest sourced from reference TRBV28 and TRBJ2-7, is DVKVTQSSRYLVKRTGEKVFLECVQDMDHENMFWYRQDPGLGLRLIYFSYDVKMKEKGDIPEGYSVSREKKERFSLILESASTNQTSMYLCASTQGGVNVYEQYFGPGTRLTVT.

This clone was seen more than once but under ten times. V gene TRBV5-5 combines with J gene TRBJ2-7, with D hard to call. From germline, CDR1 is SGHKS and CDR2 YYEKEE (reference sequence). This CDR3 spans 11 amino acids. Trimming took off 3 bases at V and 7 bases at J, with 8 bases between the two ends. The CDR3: CASSSEWEQYF. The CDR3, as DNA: TGTGCCAGCAGCTCGGAGTGGGAGCAGTACTTC.

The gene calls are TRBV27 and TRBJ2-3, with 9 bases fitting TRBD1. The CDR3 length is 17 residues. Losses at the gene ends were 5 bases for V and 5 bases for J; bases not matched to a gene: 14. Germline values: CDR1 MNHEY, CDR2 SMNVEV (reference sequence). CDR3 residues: CASSPNLRDREKDTQYF. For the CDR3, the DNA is TGTGCCAGCAGTCCAAACCTCCGGGACAGGGAGAAAGATACGCAGTATTTT.

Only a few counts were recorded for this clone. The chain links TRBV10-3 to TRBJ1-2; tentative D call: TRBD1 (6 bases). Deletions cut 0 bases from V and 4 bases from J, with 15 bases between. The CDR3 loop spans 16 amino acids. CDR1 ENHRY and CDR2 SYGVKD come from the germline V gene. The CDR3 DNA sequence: TGTGCCATCAGTGAGTCGAGGACAGAACCGAGCTATGGCTACACCTTC. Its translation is CAISESRTEPSYGYTF.

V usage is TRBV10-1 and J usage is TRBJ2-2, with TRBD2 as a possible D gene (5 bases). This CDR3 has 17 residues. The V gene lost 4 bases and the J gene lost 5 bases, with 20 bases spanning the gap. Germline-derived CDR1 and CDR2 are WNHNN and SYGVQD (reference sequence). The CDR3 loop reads CASSADEAVRGTGELFF. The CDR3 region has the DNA TGCGCCAGCAGTGCAGACGAAGCGGTAAGAGGAACCGGGGAGCTGTTTTTT.

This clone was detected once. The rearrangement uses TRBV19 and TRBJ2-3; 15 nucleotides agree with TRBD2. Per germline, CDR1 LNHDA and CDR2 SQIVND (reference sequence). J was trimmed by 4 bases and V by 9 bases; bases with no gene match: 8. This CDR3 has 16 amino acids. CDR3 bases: TGTGCCAGCAGAGAGGGGACTAGCGGGAGGCCAGATACGCAGTATTTT. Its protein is CASREGTSGRPDTQYF.

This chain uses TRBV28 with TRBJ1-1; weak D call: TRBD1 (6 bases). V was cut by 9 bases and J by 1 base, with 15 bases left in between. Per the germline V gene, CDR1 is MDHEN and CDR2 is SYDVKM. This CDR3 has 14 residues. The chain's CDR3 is CASQLRGANTEAFF. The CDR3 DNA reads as TGTGCCAGTCAACTCCGGGGGGCGAACACTGAAGCTTTCTTT.

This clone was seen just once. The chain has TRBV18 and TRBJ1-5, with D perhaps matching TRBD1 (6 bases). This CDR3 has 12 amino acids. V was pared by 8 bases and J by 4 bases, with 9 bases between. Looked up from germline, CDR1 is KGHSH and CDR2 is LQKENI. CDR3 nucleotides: TGTGCCAGCAGGGACACGAATCAGCCCCAGCATTTT. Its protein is CASRDTNQPQHF.

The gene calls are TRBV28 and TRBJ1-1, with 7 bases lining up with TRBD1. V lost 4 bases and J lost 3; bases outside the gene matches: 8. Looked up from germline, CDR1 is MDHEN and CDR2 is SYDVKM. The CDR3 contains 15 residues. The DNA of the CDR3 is TGTGCCAGCAGTTCTCCGGGACAGCAGTACACTGAAGCTTTCTTT. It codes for CASSSPGQQYTEAFF. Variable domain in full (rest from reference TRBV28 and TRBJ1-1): DVKVTQSSRYLVKRTGEKVFLECVQDMDHENMFWYRQDPGLGLRLIYFSYDVKMKEKGDIPEGYSVSREKKERFSLILESASTNQTSMYLCASSSPGQQYTEAFFGQGTRLTVV.

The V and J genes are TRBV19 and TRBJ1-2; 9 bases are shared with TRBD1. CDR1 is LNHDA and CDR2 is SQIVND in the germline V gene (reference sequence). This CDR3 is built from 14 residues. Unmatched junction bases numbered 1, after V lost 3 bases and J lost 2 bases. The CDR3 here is CASSIGQGNYGYTF. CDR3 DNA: TGTGCCAGTAGTATTGGACAGGGGAACTATGGCTACACCTTC. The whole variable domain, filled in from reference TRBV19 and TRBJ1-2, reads DGGITQSPKYLFRKEGQNVTLSCEQNLNHDAMYWYRQDPGQGLRLIYYSQIVNDFQKGDIAEGYSVSREKKESFPLTVTSAQKNPTAFYLCASSIGQGNYGYTFGSGTRLTVV.

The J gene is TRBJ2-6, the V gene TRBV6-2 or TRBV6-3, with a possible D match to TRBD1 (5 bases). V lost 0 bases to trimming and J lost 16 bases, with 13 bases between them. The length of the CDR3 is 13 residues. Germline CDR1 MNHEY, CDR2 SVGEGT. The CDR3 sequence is CASSYSMAGLLTF. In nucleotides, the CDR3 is TGTGCCAGCAGTTACTCGATGGCAGGGTTACTGACTTTC.

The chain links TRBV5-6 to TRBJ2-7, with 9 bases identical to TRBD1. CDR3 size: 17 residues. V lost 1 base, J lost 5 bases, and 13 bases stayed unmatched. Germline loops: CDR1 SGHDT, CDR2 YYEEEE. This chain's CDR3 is CASSLYAQGAERDEQYF. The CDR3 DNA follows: TGTGCCAGCAGCTTGTACGCACAGGGGGCCGAGAGGGACGAGCAGTACTTC.

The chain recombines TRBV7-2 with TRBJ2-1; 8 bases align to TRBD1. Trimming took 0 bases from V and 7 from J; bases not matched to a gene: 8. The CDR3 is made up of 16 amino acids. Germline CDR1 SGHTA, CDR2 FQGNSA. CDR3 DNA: TGTGCCAGCAGCTTAGCGGCAGGGGGCGCTTGGAATGAGCAGTTCTTC. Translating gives CASSLAAGGAWNEQFF.

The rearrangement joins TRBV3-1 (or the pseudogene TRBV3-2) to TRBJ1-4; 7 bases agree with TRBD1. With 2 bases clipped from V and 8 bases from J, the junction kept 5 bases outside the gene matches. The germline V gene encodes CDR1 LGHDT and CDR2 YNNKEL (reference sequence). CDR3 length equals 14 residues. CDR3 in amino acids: CASSQRGLGEKLFF. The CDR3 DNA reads TGTGCCAGCAGCCAAAGGGGGCTCGGAGAAAAACTGTTTTTT.

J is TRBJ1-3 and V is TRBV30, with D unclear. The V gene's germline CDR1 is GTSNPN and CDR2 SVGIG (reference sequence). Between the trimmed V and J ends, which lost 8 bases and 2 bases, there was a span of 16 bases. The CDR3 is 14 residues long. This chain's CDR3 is CAQNAGEAGNTIYF. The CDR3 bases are TGTGCCCAGAACGCTGGGGAGGCTGGAAACACCATATATTTT.

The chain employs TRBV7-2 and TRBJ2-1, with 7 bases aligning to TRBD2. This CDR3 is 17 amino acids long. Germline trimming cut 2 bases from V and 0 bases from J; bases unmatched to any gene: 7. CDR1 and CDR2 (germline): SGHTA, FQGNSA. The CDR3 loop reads CASSLIGGGSSYNEQFF. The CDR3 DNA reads TGTGCCAGCAGCTTAATTGGGGGGGGGAGCTCCTACAATGAGCAGTTCTTC.

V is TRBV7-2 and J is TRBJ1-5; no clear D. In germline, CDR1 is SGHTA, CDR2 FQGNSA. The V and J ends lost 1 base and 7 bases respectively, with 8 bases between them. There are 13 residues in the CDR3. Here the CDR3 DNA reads TGTGCCAGCAGCTTAGGGTCCGGGCAGCCCCAGCATTTT. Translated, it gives CASSLGSGQPQHF. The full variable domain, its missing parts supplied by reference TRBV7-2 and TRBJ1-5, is GAGVSQSPSNKVTEKGKDVELRCDPISGHTALYWYRQSLGQGLEFLIYFQGNSAPDKSGLPSDRFSAERTGGSVSTLTIQRTQQEDSAVYLCASSLGSGQPQHFGDGTRLSIL.

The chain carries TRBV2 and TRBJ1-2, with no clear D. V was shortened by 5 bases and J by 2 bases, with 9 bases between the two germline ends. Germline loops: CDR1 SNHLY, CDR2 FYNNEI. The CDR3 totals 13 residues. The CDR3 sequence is CASSWRENYGYTF. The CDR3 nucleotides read TGTGCCAGCAGTTGGAGGGAGAACTATGGCTACACCTTC.

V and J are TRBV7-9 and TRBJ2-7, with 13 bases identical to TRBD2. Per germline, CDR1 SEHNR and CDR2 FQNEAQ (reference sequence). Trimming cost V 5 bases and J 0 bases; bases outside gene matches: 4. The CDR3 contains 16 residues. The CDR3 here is CASSIWTSGSSYEQYF. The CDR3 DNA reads TGTGCCAGCAGCATCTGGACTAGCGGGAGCTCCTACGAGCAGTACTTC.

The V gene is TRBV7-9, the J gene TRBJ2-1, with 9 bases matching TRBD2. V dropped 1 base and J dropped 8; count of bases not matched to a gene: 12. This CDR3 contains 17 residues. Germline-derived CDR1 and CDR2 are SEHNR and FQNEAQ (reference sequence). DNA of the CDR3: TGTGCCAGCAGCTTAGTGGCTAGCGGGGATGTACGGGATGAGCAGTTCTTC. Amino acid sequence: CASSLVASGDVRDEQFF.

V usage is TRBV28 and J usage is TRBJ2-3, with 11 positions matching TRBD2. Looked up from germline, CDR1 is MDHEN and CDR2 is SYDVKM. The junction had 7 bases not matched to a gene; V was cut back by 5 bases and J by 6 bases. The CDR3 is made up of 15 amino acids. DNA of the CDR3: TGTGCCAGCAGTCCACCTAGCGGGGGGCCGGATACGCAGTATTTT. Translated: CASSPPSGGPDTQYF.

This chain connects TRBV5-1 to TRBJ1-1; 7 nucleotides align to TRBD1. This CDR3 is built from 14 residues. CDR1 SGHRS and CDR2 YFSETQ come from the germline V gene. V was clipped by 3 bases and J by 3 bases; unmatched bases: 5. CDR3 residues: CASSWTGGDTEAFF. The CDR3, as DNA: TGCGCCAGCAGCTGGACAGGCGGGGACACTGAAGCTTTCTTT.